Below, one T cell receptor beta chain is given with its context. Its antigen remains unidentified. The data stem from a study of T cells after yellow fever vaccination. Findings and caveats of the study: The secondary response was weaker, and its peak arrived faster, on day 5 versus 15.

TCR cDNA, made by 5'RACE template switching, carried an added universal primer site and UMIs. TCRdb independently ran MiXCR on the 5' RACE reads; one entry per CDR3 protein. This sample has about 400,000 distinct CDR3 sequences, with under 7.5% found just once. Material: PBMCs, obtained 5 days after the yellow fever booster vaccination. The source of this sequence is a man aged 25-40 years who received the YFV17D yellow fever vaccine.

The chain's CDR3 is CASSQIGTGKETQYF. The CDR3 DNA follows: TGTGCCAGCAGTCAGATTGGGACAGGGAAAGAGACCCAGTACTTC. V is TRBV12-3 or TRBV12-4 and J is TRBJ2-5; TRBD1 matches at 9 bases. The CDR3 sequence is 15 residues long. Trimming took 5 bases from V and 3 from J; bases not matched to a gene: 7.